A single sample is the source of the 5 T cell receptor beta chains below, sequenced in a study of T cells in Graves' hyperthyroidism and ophthalmopathy. The investigators amplified TCR beta CDR3 regions from RNA transcripts. Carried out on the TCR CDR3, a first-round RT-PCR used the HTBI primer set. In TCRdb, the multiplex PCR reads were re-called with MiXCR into one record per CDR3 protein. This table has about 35,000 distinct CDR3 sequences, about 49% appearing once. The sample was blood. The receptors were gathered from a woman aged 50 to 60 with Graves' hyperthyroidism that later progressed to Graves' ophthalmopathy.

This chain's CDR3 is CATGVGDSNEKLFF. CDR3 bases: TGTGCCACTGGGGTAGGGGATTCTAATGAAAAACTGTTTTTT. The rearrangement joins TRBV14 to TRBJ1-4; tentatively, D is TRBD1 (5 bases). Germline V gives CDR1 SGHDN, CDR2 FVKESK. CDR3 size: 14 residues. Trimming took off 10 bases at V and 3 bases at J, with 15 bases between the two ends.

This clonotype has at least ten counts. The chain uses TRBV30 and TRBJ2-6, with D possibly matching TRBD1 (6 bases). V lost 0 bases, J lost 0 bases, and 9 bases lay in between. The CDR3 totals 16 residues. Per the germline V gene, CDR1 is GTSNPN and CDR2 is SVGIG (reference sequence). The CDR3: CAWSVGQSSGANVLTF. CDR3 nucleotides: TGTGCCTGGAGTGTTGGACAGTCCTCTGGGGCCAACGTCCTGACTTTC.

The chain combines TRBV20-1 with TRBJ2-7; possibly TRBD1 or TRBD2 for D (5 bases each). CDR1 and CDR2 (germline): DFQATT, SNEGSKA (reference sequence). The CDR3 runs to 13 residues. V was cut by 5 bases and J by 2 bases, with 13 bases left in between. This chain's CDR3 is CSAGTGTAYEQYF. For the CDR3, the DNA is TGCAGTGCTGGGACCGGGACGGCCTACGAGCAGTACTTC.

This clonotype was counted ten times or more. The chain joins TRBV10-3 to TRBJ1-6, with D possibly TRBD1 on 6 matching bases. The V and J ends lost 9 bases and 9 bases respectively, with 15 bases between them. Germline V CDR1 and CDR2: ENHRY, SYGVKD. CDR3 length equals 13 residues. The CDR3 DNA sequence: TGTGCCATTACACAGGGCTGGGGTTCACCCCTCCACTTT. It specifies CAITQGWGSPLHF.

With respect to this clonotype: Since no conserved phenylalanine or tryptophan closes the CDR3, a read error is the likely cause. The chain joins TRBV11-3 to TRBJ2-2; D tentatively reads TRBD1 or TRBD2 (7 bases each). The CDR3 runs to 16 residues. The germline gives CDR1 SGHNT, CDR2 YENEEA. V lost 2 bases, J lost 6 bases, and 16 bases lay in between. The DNA of the CDR3 is TGTGCCAGCAGCTTACCGGCAGGGGGGGACTCCGGGGAGCTGTTTTCT. Encoded protein: CASSLPAGGDSGELFS.